One and the same sample provided the 30 T cell receptor beta chains below, sequenced in a study of blood T cell repertoires in COVID-19 (dated by TCRdb to the early 2020s). The library was prepared using the immunoSEQ multiplex PCR assay. Entries here come from immuneACCESS through TCRdb and include only in-frame sequences with V and J called. Some clones fail to appear in such tables; in the studies checked, an unresolved V gene covers under half of the shortfall, and the cause of the remainder is unknown. The sample has approximately 240,000 clones on record, about 90% of them singletons. About 6% of the sample is in the top ten clones. The sample was PBMCs or T cells enriched from blood (not recorded which). The receptors here all came from a woman aged 30 to 39 with acute COVID-19.

V is TRBV6-5 and J is TRBJ2-7; tentative D call: TRBD2 (6 bases). V was shortened by 6 bases and J by 4 bases, with 13 bases between the two germline ends. Germline CDR1 and CDR2: MNHEY and SVGAGI. The CDR3 runs 13 residues. This chain's CDR3 is CASRTGTGYEQYF. DNA of the CDR3: TGTGCCAGCAGAACCGGGACTGGATACGAGCAGTACTTC.

The chain carries TRBV2 and TRBJ2-2, with TRBD2 identical over 8 bases. The germline V gene encodes CDR1 SNHLY and CDR2 FYNNEI. J was trimmed by 0 bases and V by 6 bases; bases with no gene match: 3. The length of the CDR3 is 15 residues. CDR3 DNA: TGTGCCAGCAGGCGGACTAGCCCGAACACCGGGGAGCTGTTTTTT. It is translated as CASRRTSPNTGELFF.

The rearrangement joins TRBV18 to TRBJ1-2; no reliable D call. Germline CDR1 KGHSH, CDR2 LQKENI. CDR3 size: 14 residues. With 0 bases removed from V and 4 bases from J, the gap between germline ends came to 9 bases. Here the CDR3 reads CASSPPEGFYGYTF. Here the CDR3 DNA reads TGTGCCAGCTCACCACCTGAGGGCTTCTATGGCTACACCTTC.

This clone was observed a handful of times. This chain links TRBV28 with TRBJ2-7; a possible D gene is TRBD1 (6 bases). V gave up 5 bases and J gave up 4 bases, with 12 bases separating them. The CDR3 consists of 13 residues. Germline-derived CDR1 and CDR2 are MDHEN and SYDVKM. The chain's CDR3 is CASSGGPPYEQYF. The CDR3 region has the DNA TGTGCCAGCAGTGGGGGCCCTCCTTACGAGCAGTACTTC.

This chain joins TRBV28 and TRBJ1-4, with unresolved D. This CDR3 region has 16 residues. V lost 5 bases to trimming and J lost 9 bases, with 22 bases between them. Germline loops: CDR1 MDHEN, CDR2 SYDVKM. This CDR3 reads CASSTANRFPRQKLFF. The DNA for the CDR3 is TGTGCCAGCAGTACCGCGAATAGATTCCCCCGTCAAAAACTGTTTTTT.

The chain employs TRBV10-3 and TRBJ1-2, with TRBD1 identical over 8 bases. Germline V gene data show CDR1 as ENHRY and CDR2 as SYGVKD. V was clipped by 5 bases and J by 6 bases; unmatched bases: 11. CDR3 size: 15 residues. In DNA form, the CDR3 reads TGTGCCATCAGTTACAACGGCCAGGGGGCGGATGGCTACACCTTC. This codes for CAISYNGQGADGYTF.

The chain recombines TRBV18 with TRBJ1-3; 11 nucleotides line up with TRBD1. The CDR3 has 16 amino acids. After removal of 4 bases from V and 2 bases from J, the junction contained 4 bases not matched to a gene. The germline V gene has CDR1 KGHSH and CDR2 LQKENI. CDR3 loop: CASSQGQGGTGNTIYF. The CDR3 bases are TGTGCCAGCTCACAGGGACAGGGGGGAACTGGAAACACCATATATTTT.

The V gene is TRBV27, the J gene TRBJ1-1; TRBD1 matches 10 bases. V lost 2 bases, J lost 1 base, and 4 bases stayed unmatched. CDR3 size: 16 residues. Germline loops: CDR1 MNHEY, CDR2 SMNVEV (reference sequence). CDR3 protein: CASSLQGTGANTEAFF. As DNA, the CDR3 is TGTGCCAGCAGTTTACAGGGGACAGGGGCGAACACTGAAGCTTTCTTT.

This clone appeared a single time. This chain links TRBV28 with TRBJ2-7; D is perhaps TRBD2 (5 bases). The V end lost 7 bases, the J end lost 1 base, and 20 bases lay between the germline ends. CDR3 size: 16 residues. From germline, CDR1 is MDHEN and CDR2 SYDVKM. CDR3 residues: CASTLTSGSRSYEQYF. Here the CDR3 DNA reads TGTGCCAGCACCCTTACGTCGGGGAGTCGGTCCTACGAGCAGTACTTC. Based on the CDR3 plus reference TRBV28 and TRBJ2-7, the full variable domain is DVKVTQSSRYLVKRTGEKVFLECVQDMDHENMFWYRQDPGLGLRLIYFSYDVKMKEKGDIPEGYSVSREKKERFSLILESASTNQTSMYLCASTLTSGSRSYEQYFGPGTRLTVT.

The chain couples TRBV19 to TRBJ2-5; D is undetermined. The germline gives CDR1 LNHDA, CDR2 SQIVND (reference sequence). V was shortened by 3 bases and J by 2 bases, with 7 bases between the two germline ends. There are 13 residues in the CDR3. CDR3 protein: CASSMGWQETQYF. Written as DNA, the CDR3 is TGTGCCAGTAGTATGGGCTGGCAAGAGACCCAGTACTTC. Using reference TRBV19 and TRBJ2-5 for the parts outside the CDR3, the full variable domain is DGGITQSPKYLFRKEGQNVTLSCEQNLNHDAMYWYRQDPGQGLRLIYYSQIVNDFQKGDIAEGYSVSREKKESFPLTVTSAQKNPTAFYLCASSMGWQETQYFGPGTRLLVL.

The chain combines TRBV21-1 with TRBJ2-7; the table names TRBD2, a call not compared with the DNA. TRBV21-1 is deemed a pseudogene. This CDR3 has 15 residues. The CDR3 loop reads CASSKAPLRAYEQYF. In DNA, the CDR3 is TGTGCCAGCAGCAAAGCGCCGCTGAGGGCCTACGAGCAGTACTTC.

This clone was detected once. V usage is TRBV7-2 and J usage is TRBJ2-5; 12 nucleotides match TRBD2. The length of the CDR3 is 15 residues. Germline lookup yields CDR1 SGHTA and CDR2 FQGNSA. The V gene end was trimmed by 4 bases and the J gene end by 5 bases; junction bases not matched to a gene: 5. As DNA, the CDR3 is TGTGCCAGCAGCTCACGACTAGCGGGAGCGGAGACCCAGTACTTC. It yields the protein CASSSRLAGAETQYF.

V is TRBV9 and J is TRBJ2-2, with 8 bases aligning to TRBD2. Germline CDR1 and CDR2: SGDLS and YYNGEE. Trimming took 0 bases from V and 1 from J; bases not matched to a gene: 5. There are 17 residues in the CDR3. This chain's CDR3 is CASSVGTSWRNTGELFF. CDR3 coding DNA: TGTGCCAGCAGCGTAGGGACTAGCTGGAGGAACACCGGGGAGCTGTTTTTT.

J is TRBJ2-6 and V is TRBV4-1, with TRBD1 matching 9 bases. Germline V gene lookup returns CDR1 MGHRA and CDR2 YSYEKL. The CDR3 totals 19 residues. The trim removed 4 bases at V and 2 bases at J, leaving 12 bases unmatched. The CDR3 DNA is TGCGCCAGCAGCCCTAAACCGGGACAGGGATCTCCTGGGGCCAACGTCCTGACTTTC. Translating it yields CASSPKPGQGSPGANVLTF.

The chain recombines TRBV28 with TRBJ2-5; possible D gene TRBD1, 6 bases. The CDR3 sequence is 16 residues long. From germline, CDR1 is MDHEN and CDR2 SYDVKM. V was shortened by 6 bases and J by 2 bases, with 19 bases between the two germline ends. Here the CDR3 DNA reads TGTGCCAGCAGCCTCCTGGGGCAGGGGAATCAAGAGACCCAGTACTTC. It yields the protein CASSLLGQGNQETQYF.

This clone was detected once. V and J are TRBV3-1 (or the pseudogene TRBV3-2) and TRBJ2-7, with 8 nucleotides matching TRBD2. V shed 6 bases and J 6 bases; nucleotides not matched to a gene: 7. Germline-derived CDR1 and CDR2 are LGHDT and YNNKEL (reference sequence). This CDR3 has 13 amino acids. In DNA, the CDR3 is TGTGCCAGCAGGGTTGCGGGAGGAGTCGAGCAGTACTTC. Translated: CASRVAGGVEQYF.

The V call is TRBV15, the J call TRBJ1-1, with 8 bases identical to TRBD1. Germline CDR1 reads LNHNV; CDR2 reads YYDKDF (reference sequence). V was pared by 6 bases and J by 11 bases, with 8 bases of the junction left unmatched. The CDR3 is 12 residues long. CDR3 region: CATSKGQGDAFF. CDR3 bases: TGTGCCACCAGTAAAGGACAGGGCGATGCTTTCTTT.

This chain uses TRBV6-2 or TRBV6-3 with TRBJ2-1; D remains ambiguous. CDR3 size: 15 residues. The V gene lost 5 bases and the J gene lost 3 bases, with 14 bases spanning the gap. The germline V gene has CDR1 MNHEY and CDR2 SVGEGT. For the CDR3, the DNA is TGTGCCAGCAGTACAGACCCAGGTGACTACAATGAGCAGTTCTTC. This translates into CASSTDPGDYNEQFF.

This clone was seen only a few times. The J gene is TRBJ1-2, the V gene TRBV10-3; D gene uncertain. With 2 bases removed from V and 3 bases from J, the gap between germline ends came to 19 bases. The V gene's germline CDR1 is ENHRY and CDR2 SYGVKD. CDR3 length: 17 residues. The CDR3 here is CAISETSPKGRDYGYTF. CDR3 DNA: TGTGCCATCAGTGAGACCTCCCCGAAAGGGCGGGACTATGGCTACACCTTC.

The CDR3 reads CASSLQSTEAFF. The CDR3 coding sequence is TGTGCCAGCAGCCTACAGAGCACTGAAGCTTTCTTT. The chain combines TRBV2 with TRBJ1-1; D is undetermined. V was cut by 6 bases and J by 4 bases, with 9 bases left in between. CDR1 and CDR2 from the germline V gene are SNHLY and FYNNEI. The CDR3 totals 12 residues.

This chain connects TRBV5-4 to TRBJ2-1; 11 bases are a match to TRBD2. Germline V CDR1 and CDR2: SGHNT, YYREEE (reference sequence). CDR3 size: 17 residues. V was pared by 4 bases and J by 4 bases, with 10 bases of the junction left unmatched. The DNA for the CDR3 is TGTGCCAGCAGCCCCGATCGGACTAGCGGGCGGTACAATGAGCAGTTCTTC. It is translated as CASSPDRTSGRYNEQFF.

V gene TRBV11-2 combines with J gene TRBJ2-1, with 11 bases fitting TRBD2. The ends lost 3 bases at V and 4 bases at J; junction bases unmatched: 2. This CDR3 region has 15 residues. Germline CDR1 reads SGHAT; CDR2 reads FQNNGV. CDR3 DNA sequence: TGTGCCAGCAGCTTCGGGACTAGCGGATACAATGAGCAGTTCTTC. It specifies CASSFGTSGYNEQFF.

The V call is TRBV5-1, the J call TRBJ1-1; 8 nucleotides line up with TRBD1. The length of the CDR3 is 14 residues. After removal of 3 bases from V and 4 bases from J, the junction contained 5 bases not matched to a gene. The germline gives CDR1 SGHRS, CDR2 YFSETQ. The CDR3 here is CASSWTGLGTEAFF. CDR3 in DNA: TGCGCCAGCAGCTGGACAGGGTTGGGCACTGAAGCTTTCTTT.

This chain connects TRBV19 to TRBJ2-3; 10 positions agree with TRBD2. Germline CDR1 LNHDA, CDR2 SQIVND (reference sequence). The junction had 9 bases not matched to a gene; V was cut back by 9 bases and J by 3 bases. The CDR3 runs to 15 residues. The CDR3 sequence is CASHEGSGRTDTQYF. The CDR3 nucleotides are TGTGCCAGCCACGAAGGTAGCGGGAGGACAGATACGCAGTATTTT.

The chain employs TRBV27 and TRBJ2-1, with D maybe TRBD2 (6 bases). Germline CDR1 MNHEY, CDR2 SMNVEV (reference sequence). Trimming shortened V by 9 bases and J by 4 bases, and 10 bases separated the two germline ends. The CDR3 length is 12 residues. The CDR3 DNA follows: TGTGCCAGTCGGGGGAGTTACAATGAGCAGTTCTTC. Translating gives CASRGSYNEQFF.

This chain links TRBV11-2 with TRBJ2-3; TRBD1 aligns across 11 bases. Germline V CDR1 and CDR2: SGHAT, FQNNGV. This CDR3 is 18 amino acids long. The trim removed 1 base at V and 3 bases at J, leaving 9 bases unmatched. The CDR3, as DNA: TGTGCCAGCAGCTTAGTCCGGGACAGGGGGGGGAGAACAGATACGCAGTATTTT. The encoded protein is CASSLVRDRGGRTDTQYF.

The chain links TRBV20-1 to TRBJ1-2, with D perhaps matching TRBD1 (5 bases). This CDR3 spans 11 amino acids. Deletions cut 2 bases from V and 7 bases from J, with 8 bases between. Germline V lookup: CDR1 DFQATT, CDR2 SNEGSKA (reference sequence). As DNA, the CDR3 is TGCAGTGCTAGAAAAGACAGTGGCTACACCTTC. It yields the protein CSARKDSGYTF.

The gene calls are TRBV18 and TRBJ2-4; TRBD2 matches 7 bases. CDR1 KGHSH and CDR2 LQKENI come from the germline V gene. The CDR3 length is 14 residues. Unmatched junction bases numbered 8, after V lost 2 bases and J lost 10 bases. In DNA, the CDR3 is TGTGCCAGCTCACCAACGGGGGGAAATGGGATTCAGTACTTC. It yields the protein CASSPTGGNGIQYF.

This chain links TRBV10-3 with TRBJ1-3; D is uncertain. CDR3 length: 16 residues. The V and J ends lost 3 bases and 0 bases respectively, with 12 bases between them. CDR1 is ENHRY, CDR2 SYGVKD, per germline. For the CDR3, the DNA is TGTGCCATCAGTGACAGTGCGGGGAGCTCTGGAAACACCATATATTTT. Its protein is CAISDSAGSSGNTIYF.

The chain recombines TRBV28 with TRBJ1-5, with TRBD1 identical over 10 bases. Germline V lookup: CDR1 MDHEN, CDR2 SYDVKM. The CDR3 has 14 residues. The J segment lost 6 bases and the V segment lost 7 bases, leaving 6 bases of the junction unmatched. The CDR3 is CASNLRTGGQPQHF. CDR3 nucleotide sequence: TGTGCCAGCAACCTCCGGACAGGGGGTCAGCCCCAGCATTTT.